This T cell receptor (beta chain) was profiled in a study of early T cells in non-severe SARS-CoV-2 infection. Background on the study: Sequencing input comprised bulk RNA from unsorted whole blood; chain pairing was not available.

Trimming took 5 bases from V and 4 from J, leaving 25 bases between them. The CDR3 covers 18 residues. Germline V gives CDR1 SEHNR, CDR2 FQNEAQ (reference sequence). Overall study results and limits: Database matching using VDJdb favored anti-spike CD8 responses, with private and CD4 specificities left missing.

TCRdb used MiXCR to reprocess the 5' RACE reads, holding one entry per CDR3 protein. The sample yields 70,000 to 85,000 distinct CDR3 sequences, 10% to 15% seen once. On this clonotype: As yet, its antigen is unknown.

The TCR comes from an adult who was a healthcare worker with PCR-confirmed SARS-CoV-2 infection or an uninfected control (not recorded which). Sequencing was carried out using whole blood. This chain connects TRBV7-9 to TRBJ2-3, with D perhaps TRBD2 (6 bases). In nucleotides, the CDR3 is TGTGCCAGCAGCCCGAGTGTCGGGGGTAATTCATATGCAGATACGCAGTATTTT. Translated, it gives CASSPSVGGNSYADTQYF.